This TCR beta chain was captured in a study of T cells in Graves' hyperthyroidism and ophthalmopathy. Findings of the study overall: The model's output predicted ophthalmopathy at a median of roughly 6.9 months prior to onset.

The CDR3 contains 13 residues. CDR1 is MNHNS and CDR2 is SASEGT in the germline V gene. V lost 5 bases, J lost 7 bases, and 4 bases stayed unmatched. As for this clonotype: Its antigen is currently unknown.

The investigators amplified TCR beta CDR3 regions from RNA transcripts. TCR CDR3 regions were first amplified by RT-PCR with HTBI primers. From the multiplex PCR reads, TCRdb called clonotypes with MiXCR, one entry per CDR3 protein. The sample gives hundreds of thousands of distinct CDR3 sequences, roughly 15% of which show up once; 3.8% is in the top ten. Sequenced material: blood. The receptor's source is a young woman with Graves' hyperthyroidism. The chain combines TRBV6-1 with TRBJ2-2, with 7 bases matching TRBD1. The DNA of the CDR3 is TGTGCCAGCAGTCAGGGGGAGCACGGGGAGCTGTTTTTT. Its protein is CASSQGEHGELFF.